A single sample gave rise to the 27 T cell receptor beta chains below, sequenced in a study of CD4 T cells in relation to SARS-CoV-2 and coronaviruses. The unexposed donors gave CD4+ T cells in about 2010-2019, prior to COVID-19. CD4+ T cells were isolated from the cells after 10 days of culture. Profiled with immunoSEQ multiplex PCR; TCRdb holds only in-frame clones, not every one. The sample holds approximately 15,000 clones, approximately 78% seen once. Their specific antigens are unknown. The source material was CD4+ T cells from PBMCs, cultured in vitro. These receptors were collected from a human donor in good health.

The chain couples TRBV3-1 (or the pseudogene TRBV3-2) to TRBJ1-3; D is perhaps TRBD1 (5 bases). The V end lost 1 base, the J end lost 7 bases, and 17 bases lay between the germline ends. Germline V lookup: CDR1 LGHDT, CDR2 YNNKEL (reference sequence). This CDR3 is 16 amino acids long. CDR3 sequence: CASSQAGRPEGNTIYF. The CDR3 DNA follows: TGTGCCAGCAGCCAAGCGGGACGGCCGGAAGGGAACACCATATATTTT.

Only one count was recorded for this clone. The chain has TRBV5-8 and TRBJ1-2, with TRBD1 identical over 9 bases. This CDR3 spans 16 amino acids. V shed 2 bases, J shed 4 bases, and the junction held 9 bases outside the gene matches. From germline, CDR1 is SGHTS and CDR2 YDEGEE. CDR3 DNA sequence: TGTGCCAGCAGCTTCGGGACAGGGAGTGGTGGCTATGGCTACACCTTC. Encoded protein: CASSFGTGSGGYGYTF.

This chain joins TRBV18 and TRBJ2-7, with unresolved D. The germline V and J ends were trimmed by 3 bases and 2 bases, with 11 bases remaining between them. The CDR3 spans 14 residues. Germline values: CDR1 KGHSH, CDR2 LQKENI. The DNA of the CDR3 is TGTGCCAGCTCACCTCAACAAGGTACCTACGAGCAGTACTTC. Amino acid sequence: CASSPQQGTYEQYF.

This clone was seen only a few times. The CDR3 spells CAKSGGGGFCNQPQHF. In DNA, the CDR3 is TGTGCCAAAAGCGGGGGAGGGGGCTTTTGCAATCAGCCCCAGCATTTT. This chain connects TRBV19 to TRBJ1-5; 7 bases are shared with TRBD1. Germline V gene sequence: CDR1 LNHDA, CDR2 SQIVND (reference sequence). V was pared by 10 bases and J by 2 bases, with 14 bases of the junction left unmatched. This CDR3 contains 16 residues. Filled out from reference TRBV19 and TRBJ1-5, the complete variable domain reads DGGITQSPKYLFRKEGQNVTLSCEQNLNHDAMYWYRQDPGQGLRLIYYSQIVNDFQKGDIAEGYSVSREKKESFPLTVTSAQKNPTAFYLCAKSGGGGFCNQPQHFGDGTRLSIL.

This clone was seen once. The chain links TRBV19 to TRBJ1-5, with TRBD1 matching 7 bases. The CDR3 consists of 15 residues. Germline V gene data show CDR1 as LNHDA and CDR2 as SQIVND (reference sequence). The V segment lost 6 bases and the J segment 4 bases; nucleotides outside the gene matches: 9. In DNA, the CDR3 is TGTGCCAGTAGCACGGGAGAGGGGGCGAATCAGCCCCAGCATTTT. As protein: CASSTGEGANQPQHF.

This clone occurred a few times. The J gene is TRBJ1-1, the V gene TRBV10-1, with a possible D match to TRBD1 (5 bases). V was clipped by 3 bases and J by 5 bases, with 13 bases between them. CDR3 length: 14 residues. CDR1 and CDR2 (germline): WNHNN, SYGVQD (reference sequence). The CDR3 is CASSDSPRGTEAFF. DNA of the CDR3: TGCGCCAGCAGTGATTCCCCGAGGGGTACTGAAGCTTTCTTT.

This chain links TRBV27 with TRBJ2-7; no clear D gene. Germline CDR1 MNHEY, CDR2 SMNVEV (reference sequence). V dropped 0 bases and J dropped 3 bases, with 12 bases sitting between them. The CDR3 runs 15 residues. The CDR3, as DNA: TGTGCCAGCAGTTTATCGACTTCCACTTACTACGAGCAGTACTTC. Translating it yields CASSLSTSTYYEQYF.

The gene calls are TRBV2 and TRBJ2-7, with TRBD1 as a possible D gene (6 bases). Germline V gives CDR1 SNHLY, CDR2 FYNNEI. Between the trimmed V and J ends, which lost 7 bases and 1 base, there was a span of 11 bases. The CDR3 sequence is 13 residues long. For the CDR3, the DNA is TGTGCCAGCACGTCACAGGGATCCTACGAGCAGTACTTC. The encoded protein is CASTSQGSYEQYF.

The CDR3 nucleotides read TGTGCCAGCATATTCGGACAGGGCTCTGGAAACACCATATATTTT. This codes for CASIFGQGSGNTIYF. This chain connects TRBV6-5 to TRBJ1-3; TRBD1 agrees at 8 bases. V was clipped by 7 bases and J by 0 bases; unmatched bases: 5. The CDR3 loop spans 15 amino acids. Per the germline V gene, CDR1 is MNHEY and CDR2 is SVGAGI.

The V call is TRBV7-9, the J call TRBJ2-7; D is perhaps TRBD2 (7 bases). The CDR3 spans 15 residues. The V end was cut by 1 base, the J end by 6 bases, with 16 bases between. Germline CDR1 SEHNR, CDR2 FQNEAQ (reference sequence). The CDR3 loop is CASSLGGGGGSEQYF. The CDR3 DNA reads TGTGCCAGCAGCTTAGGCGGAGGGGGGGGTTCCGAGCAGTACTTC.

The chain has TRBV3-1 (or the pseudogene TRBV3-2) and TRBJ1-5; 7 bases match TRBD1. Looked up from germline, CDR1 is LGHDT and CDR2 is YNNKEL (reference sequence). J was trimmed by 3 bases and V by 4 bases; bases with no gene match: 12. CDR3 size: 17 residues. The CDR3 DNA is TGTGCCAGCAGCCTAACTGGACAGGAGGGGTTCAATCAGCCCCAGCATTTT. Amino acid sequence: CASSLTGQEGFNQPQHF.

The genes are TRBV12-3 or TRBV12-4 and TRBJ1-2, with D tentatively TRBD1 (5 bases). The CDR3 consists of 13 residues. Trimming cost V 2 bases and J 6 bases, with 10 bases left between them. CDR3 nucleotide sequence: TGTGCCAGCAGTTTATCAGGGCGGAATGGCTACACCTTC. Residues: CASSLSGRNGYTF.

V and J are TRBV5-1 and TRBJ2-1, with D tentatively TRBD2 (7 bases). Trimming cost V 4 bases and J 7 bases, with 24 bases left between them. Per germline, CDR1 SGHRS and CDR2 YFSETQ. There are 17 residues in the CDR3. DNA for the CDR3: TGCGCCAGCAGCCCTCCGTGGGGGCGGGAGAGGAAAAATGAGCAGTTCTTC. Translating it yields CASSPPWGRERKNEQFF.

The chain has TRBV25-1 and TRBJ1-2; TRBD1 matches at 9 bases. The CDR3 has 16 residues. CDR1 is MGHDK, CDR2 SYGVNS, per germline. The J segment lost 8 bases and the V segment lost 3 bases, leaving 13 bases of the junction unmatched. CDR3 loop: CASSDPLGDRVFGYTF. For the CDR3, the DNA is TGTGCCAGCAGTGATCCCTTAGGGGACAGGGTCTTCGGCTACACCTTC.

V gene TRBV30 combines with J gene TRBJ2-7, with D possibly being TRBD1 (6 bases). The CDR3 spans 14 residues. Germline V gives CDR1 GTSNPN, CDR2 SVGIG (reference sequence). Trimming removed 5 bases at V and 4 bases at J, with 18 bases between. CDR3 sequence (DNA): TGTGCCTGGGGCCTTAGACAGGTCCCGTACGAGCAGTACTTC. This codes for CAWGLRQVPYEQYF.

CDR3 sequence reads: CASSMRSGAGTGINSPLHF. The CDR3, as DNA: TGTGCCAGTAGTATGCGGTCCGGAGCGGGGACTGGAATTAATTCACCCCTCCACTTT. The chain couples TRBV19 to TRBJ1-6, with D possibly being TRBD1 (5 bases). The CDR3 length is 19 residues. Deletions cut 3 bases from V and 6 bases from J, with 24 bases between. Germline V gene lookup returns CDR1 LNHDA and CDR2 SQIVND (reference sequence). The full variable domain, completed using reference TRBV19 and TRBJ1-6, is DGGITQSPKYLFRKEGQNVTLSCEQNLNHDAMYWYRQDPGQGLRLIYYSQIVNDFQKGDIAEGYSVSREKKESFPLTVTSAQKNPTAFYLCASSMRSGAGTGINSPLHFGNGTRLTVT.

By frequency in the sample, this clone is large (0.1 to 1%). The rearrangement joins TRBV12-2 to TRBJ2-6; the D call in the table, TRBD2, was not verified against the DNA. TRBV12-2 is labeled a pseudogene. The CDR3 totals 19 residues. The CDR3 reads CASRQSGWEAVAGANVLTF. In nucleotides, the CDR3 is TGTGCAAGTCGCCAGAGTGGGTGGGAGGCTGTTGCTGGGGCCAACGTCCTGACTTTC.

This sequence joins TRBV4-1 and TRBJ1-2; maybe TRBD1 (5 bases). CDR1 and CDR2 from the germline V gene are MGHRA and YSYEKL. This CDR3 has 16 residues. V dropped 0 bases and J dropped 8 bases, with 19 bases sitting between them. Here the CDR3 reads CASSQDGAGNQWGYTF. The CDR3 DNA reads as TGCGCCAGCAGCCAAGATGGGGCTGGGAATCAGTGGGGCTACACCTTC.

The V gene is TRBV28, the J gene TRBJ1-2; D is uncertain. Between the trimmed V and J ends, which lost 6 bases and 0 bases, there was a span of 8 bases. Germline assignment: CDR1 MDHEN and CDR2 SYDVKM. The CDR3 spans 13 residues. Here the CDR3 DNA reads TGTGCCAGCAGGACGGAAACTAACTATGGCTACACCTTC. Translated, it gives CASRTETNYGYTF.

CDR3 in amino acids: CASSWGQGVTEAFF. CDR3 DNA: TGTGCCAGCAGCTGGGGACAGGGCGTCACTGAAGCTTTCTTT. V usage is TRBV5-5 and J usage is TRBJ1-1; the match to TRBD1 covers 9 bases. Trimming cost V 3 bases and J 4 bases; bases outside gene matches: 4. The CDR3 totals 14 residues. Germline V gene data show CDR1 as SGHKS and CDR2 as YYEKEE (reference sequence).

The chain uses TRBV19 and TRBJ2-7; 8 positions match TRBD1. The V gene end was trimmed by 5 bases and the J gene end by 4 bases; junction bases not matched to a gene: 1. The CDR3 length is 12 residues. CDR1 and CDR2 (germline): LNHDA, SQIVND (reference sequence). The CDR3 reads CASSDRGYEQYF. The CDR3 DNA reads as TGTGCCAGTAGTGACAGGGGTTACGAGCAGTACTTC.

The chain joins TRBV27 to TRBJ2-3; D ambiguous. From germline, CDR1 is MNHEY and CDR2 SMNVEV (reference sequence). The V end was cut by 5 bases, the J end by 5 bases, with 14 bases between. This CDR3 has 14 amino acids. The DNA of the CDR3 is TGTGCCAGCAGTCAACTGGACCGCGTAGATACGCAGTATTTT. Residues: CASSQLDRVDTQYF.

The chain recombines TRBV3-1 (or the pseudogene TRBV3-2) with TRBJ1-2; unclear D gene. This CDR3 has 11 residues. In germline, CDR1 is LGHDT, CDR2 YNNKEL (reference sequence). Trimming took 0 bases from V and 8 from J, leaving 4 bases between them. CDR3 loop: CASSQEYGYTF. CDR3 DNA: TGTGCCAGCAGCCAAGAGTACGGCTACACCTTC.

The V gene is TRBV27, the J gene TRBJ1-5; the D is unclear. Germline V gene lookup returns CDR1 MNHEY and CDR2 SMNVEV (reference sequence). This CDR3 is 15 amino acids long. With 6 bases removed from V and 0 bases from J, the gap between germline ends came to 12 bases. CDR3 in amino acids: CASRVRPFSNQPQHF. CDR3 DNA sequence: TGTGCCAGCAGGGTAAGACCCTTTAGCAATCAGCCCCAGCATTTT.

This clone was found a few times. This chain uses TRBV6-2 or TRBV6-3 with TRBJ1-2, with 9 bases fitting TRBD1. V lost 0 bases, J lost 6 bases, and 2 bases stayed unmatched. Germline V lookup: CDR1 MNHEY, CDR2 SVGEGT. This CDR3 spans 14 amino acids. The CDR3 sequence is CASSYSRQGDGYTF. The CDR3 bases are TGTGCCAGCAGTTACTCGAGACAGGGGGATGGCTACACCTTC.

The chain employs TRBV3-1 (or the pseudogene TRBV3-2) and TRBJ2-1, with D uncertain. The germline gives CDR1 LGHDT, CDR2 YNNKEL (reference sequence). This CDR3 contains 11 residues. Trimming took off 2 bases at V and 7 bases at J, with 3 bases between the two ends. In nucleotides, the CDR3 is TGTGCCAGCAGCCAACGTAATGAGCAGTTCTTC. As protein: CASSQRNEQFF.

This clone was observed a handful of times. CDR3: CASSPRGDPSYEQYF. CDR3 nucleotides: TGTGCCAGCAGTCCTAGGGGGGACCCCTCCTACGAGCAGTACTTC. This chain uses TRBV6-5 with TRBJ2-7; D may match TRBD1 or TRBD2 (6 bases each). CDR1 is MNHEY and CDR2 is SVGAGI in the germline V gene. The V gene lost 5 bases and the J gene lost 0 bases, with 14 bases spanning the gap. The CDR3 sequence is 15 residues long.